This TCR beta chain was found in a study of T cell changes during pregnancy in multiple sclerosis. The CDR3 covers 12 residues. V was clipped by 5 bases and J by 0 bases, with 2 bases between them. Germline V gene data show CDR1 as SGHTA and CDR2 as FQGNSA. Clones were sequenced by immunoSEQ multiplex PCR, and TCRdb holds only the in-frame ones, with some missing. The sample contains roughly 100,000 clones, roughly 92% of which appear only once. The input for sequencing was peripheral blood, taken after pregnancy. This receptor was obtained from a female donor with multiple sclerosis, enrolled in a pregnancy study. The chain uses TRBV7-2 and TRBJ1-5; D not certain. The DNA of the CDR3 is TGTGCCAGCAGCCTTAGCAATCAGCCCCAGCATTTT. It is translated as CASSLSNQPQHF.